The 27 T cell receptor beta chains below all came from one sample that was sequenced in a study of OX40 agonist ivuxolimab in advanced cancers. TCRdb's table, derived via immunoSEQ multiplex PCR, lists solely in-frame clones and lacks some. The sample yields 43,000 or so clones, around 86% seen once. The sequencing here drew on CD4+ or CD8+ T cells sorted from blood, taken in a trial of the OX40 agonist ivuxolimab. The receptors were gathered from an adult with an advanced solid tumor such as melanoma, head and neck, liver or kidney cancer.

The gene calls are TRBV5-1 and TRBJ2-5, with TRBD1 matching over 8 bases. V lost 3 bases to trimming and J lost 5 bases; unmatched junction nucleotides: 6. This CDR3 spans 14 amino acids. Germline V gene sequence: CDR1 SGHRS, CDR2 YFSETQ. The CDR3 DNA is TGCGCCAGCAGCTCGGGACAGGCCAAGGAGACCCAGTACTTC. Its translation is CASSSGQAKETQYF.

Here the CDR3 DNA reads TGTGCCAGCAGCCAAGATGTCGGAGGGTGGGGAAATGAGCAGTTCTTC. It yields the protein CASSQDVGGWGNEQFF. This chain uses TRBV14 with TRBJ2-1, with a tentative D call TRBD2 (6 bases). The V end was cut by 0 bases, the J end by 7 bases, with 16 bases between. Germline lookup yields CDR1 SGHDN and CDR2 FVKESK. The CDR3 has 16 amino acids.

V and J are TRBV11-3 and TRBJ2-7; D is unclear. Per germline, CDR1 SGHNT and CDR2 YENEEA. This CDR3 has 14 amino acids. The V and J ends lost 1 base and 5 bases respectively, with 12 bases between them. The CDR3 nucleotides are TGTGCCAGCAGCTTAGGGCGTGGGTCCCACGAGCAGTACTTC. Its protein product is CASSLGRGSHEQYF.

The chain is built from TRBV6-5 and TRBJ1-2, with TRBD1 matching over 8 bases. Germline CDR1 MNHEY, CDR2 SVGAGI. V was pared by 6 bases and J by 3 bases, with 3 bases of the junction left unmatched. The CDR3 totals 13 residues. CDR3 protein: CASSTDRDYGYTF. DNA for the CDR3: TGTGCCAGCAGCACGGACAGGGACTATGGCTACACCTTC.

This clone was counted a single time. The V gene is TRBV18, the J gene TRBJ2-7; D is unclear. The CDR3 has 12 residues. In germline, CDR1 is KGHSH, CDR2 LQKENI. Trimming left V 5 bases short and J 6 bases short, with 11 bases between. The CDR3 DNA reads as TGTGCCAGCTCATCTCAGGCACGCGAGCAGTACTTC. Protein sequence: CASSSQAREQYF.

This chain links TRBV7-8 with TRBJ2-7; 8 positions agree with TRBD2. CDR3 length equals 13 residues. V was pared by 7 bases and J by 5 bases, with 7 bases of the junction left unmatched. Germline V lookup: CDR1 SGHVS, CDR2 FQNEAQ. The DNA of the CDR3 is TGTGCCAGCACGCTAGCGGGCAACCACGAGCAGTACTTC. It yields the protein CASTLAGNHEQYF.

CDR3 DNA sequence: TGTGCCAGCAGACCTGGGACAGGACGGTCACCCCTCCACTTT. It codes for CASRPGTGRSPLHF. The rearrangement joins TRBV6-1 to TRBJ1-6; 8 bases agree with TRBD1. V trimming: 6 bases; J trimming: 10 bases; junction bases outside the gene matches: 8. The CDR3 is 14 residues long. CDR1 MNHNS and CDR2 SASEGT come from the germline V gene.

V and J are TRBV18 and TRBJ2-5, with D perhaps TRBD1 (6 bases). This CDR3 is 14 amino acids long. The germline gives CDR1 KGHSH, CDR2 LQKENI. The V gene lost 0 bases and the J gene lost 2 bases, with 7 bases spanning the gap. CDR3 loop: CASSPPTGQETQYF. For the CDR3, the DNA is TGTGCCAGCTCACCACCGACAGGTCAAGAGACCCAGTACTTC. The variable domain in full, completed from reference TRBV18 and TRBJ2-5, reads NAGVMQNPRHLVRRRGQEARLRCSPMKGHSHVYWYRQLPEEGLKFMVYLQKENIIDESGMPKERFSAEFPKEGPSILRIQQVVRGDSAAYFCASSPPTGQETQYFGPGTRLLVL.

DNA of the CDR3: TGTGCCAGTAGTATACCGGGACAGGGGGCCAAAAACATTCAGTACTTC. This translates into CASSIPGQGAKNIQYF. J is TRBJ2-4 and V is TRBV19; 10 nucleotides align to TRBD1. Germline CDR1 LNHDA, CDR2 SQIVND (reference sequence). The CDR3 loop spans 16 amino acids. Trimming at V came to 2 bases and at J to 1 base, leaving 2 bases not matched to a gene.

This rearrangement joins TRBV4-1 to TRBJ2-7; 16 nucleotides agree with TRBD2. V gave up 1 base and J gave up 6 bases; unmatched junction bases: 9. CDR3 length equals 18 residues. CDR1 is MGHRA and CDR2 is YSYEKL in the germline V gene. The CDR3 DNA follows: TGCGCCAGCAGCCAAGTAACCGGGACTAGCGGGAGGGCTGCCGAGCAGTACTTC. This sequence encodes CASSQVTGTSGRAAEQYF.

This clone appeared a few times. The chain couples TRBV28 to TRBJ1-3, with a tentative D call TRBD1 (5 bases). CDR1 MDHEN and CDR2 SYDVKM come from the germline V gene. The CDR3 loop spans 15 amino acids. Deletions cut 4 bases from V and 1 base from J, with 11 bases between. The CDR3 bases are TGTGCCAGCAGTTCGGGTGGGGGATCTGGAAACACCATATATTTT. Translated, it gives CASSSGGGSGNTIYF.

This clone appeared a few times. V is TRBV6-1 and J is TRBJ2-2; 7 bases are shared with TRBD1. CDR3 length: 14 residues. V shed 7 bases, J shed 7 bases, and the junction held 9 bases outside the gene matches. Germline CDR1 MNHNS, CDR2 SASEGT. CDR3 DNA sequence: TGTGCCAGCACCTCGACAGGGTTCAACGGGGAGCTGTTTTTT. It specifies CASTSTGFNGELFF.

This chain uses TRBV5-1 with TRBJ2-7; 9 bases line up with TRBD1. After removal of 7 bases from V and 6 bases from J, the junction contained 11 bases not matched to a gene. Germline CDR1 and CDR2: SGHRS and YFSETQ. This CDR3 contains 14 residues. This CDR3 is CASGPGTGIGEQYF. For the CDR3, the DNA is TGCGCCAGCGGACCCGGGACAGGGATCGGCGAGCAGTACTTC.

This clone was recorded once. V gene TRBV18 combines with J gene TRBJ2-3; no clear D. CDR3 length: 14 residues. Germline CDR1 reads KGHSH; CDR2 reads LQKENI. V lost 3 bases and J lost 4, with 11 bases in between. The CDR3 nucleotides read TGTGCCAGCTCACCCAATGGTCCCCCAGATACGCAGTATTTT. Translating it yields CASSPNGPPDTQYF.

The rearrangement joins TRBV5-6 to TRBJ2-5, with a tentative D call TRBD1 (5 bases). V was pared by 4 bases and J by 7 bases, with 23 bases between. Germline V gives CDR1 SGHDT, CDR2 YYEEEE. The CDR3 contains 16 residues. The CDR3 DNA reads TGTGCCAGCAGCATCCCCCGCGACAGTCCCTGGGGGACCCAGTACTTC. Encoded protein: CASSIPRDSPWGTQYF.

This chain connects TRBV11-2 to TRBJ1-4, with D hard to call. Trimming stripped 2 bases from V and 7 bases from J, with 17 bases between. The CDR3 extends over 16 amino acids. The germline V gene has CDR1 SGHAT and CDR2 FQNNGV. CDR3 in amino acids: CASSLFAQSRGEKLFF. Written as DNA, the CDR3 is TGTGCCAGCAGCTTATTCGCCCAGAGCCGCGGTGAAAAACTGTTTTTT.

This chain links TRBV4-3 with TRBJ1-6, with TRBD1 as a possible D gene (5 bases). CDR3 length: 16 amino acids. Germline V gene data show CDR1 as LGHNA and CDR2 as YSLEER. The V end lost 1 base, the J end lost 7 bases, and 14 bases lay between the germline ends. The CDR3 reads CASSQAPGRLNSPLHF. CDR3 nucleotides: TGCGCCAGCAGCCAAGCCCCGGGACGGTTGAATTCACCCCTCCACTTT.

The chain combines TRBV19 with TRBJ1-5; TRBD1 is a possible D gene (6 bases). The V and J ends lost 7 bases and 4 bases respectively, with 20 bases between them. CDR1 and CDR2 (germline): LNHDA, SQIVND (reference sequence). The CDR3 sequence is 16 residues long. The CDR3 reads CASTSGHLTLNQPQHF. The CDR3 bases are TGTGCCAGTACCTCGGGACACCTTACCCTGAATCAGCCCCAGCATTTT.

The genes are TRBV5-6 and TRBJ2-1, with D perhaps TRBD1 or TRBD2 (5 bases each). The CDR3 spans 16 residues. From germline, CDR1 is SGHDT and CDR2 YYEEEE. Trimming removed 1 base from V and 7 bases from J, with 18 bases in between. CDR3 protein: CASSLSGNSWGNEQFF. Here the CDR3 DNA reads TGTGCCAGCAGCTTGTCGGGGAATTCTTGGGGGAATGAGCAGTTCTTC.

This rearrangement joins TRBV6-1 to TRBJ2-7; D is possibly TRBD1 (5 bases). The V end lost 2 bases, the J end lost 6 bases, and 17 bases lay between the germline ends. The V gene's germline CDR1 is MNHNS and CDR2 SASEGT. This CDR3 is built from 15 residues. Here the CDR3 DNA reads TGTGCCAGCAGTGAAACACCGGCAGGGTTAATCGAGCAGTACTTC. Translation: CASSETPAGLIEQYF.

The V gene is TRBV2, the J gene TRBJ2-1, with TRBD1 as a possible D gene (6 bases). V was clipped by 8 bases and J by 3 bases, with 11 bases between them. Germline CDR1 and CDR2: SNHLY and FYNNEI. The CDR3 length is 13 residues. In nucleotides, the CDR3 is TGTGCCAGCGAGACACAGGGCTACAATGAGCAGTTCTTC. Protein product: CASETQGYNEQFF.

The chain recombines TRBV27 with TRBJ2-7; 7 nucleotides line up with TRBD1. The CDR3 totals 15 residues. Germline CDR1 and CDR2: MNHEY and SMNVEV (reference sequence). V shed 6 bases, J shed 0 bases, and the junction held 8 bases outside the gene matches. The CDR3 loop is CASSSTGQTSYEQYF. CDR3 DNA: TGTGCCAGCAGCTCCACGGGACAGACCTCCTACGAGCAGTACTTC.

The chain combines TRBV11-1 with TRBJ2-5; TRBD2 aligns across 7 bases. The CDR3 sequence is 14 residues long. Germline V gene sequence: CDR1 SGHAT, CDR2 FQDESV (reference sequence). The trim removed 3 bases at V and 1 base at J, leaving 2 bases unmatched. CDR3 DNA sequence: TGTGCCAGCAGCTTGGGGAGGGGCCAAGAGACCCAGTACTTC. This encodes CASSLGRGQETQYF.

The CDR3 DNA reads TGTGCCAGCAGCCTCACTGGACGAGAGCCCCAGCATTTT. Translating it yields CASSLTGREPQHF. This chain links TRBV7-9 with TRBJ1-5; no reliable D call. The V gene's germline CDR1 is SEHNR and CDR2 FQNEAQ (reference sequence). The CDR3 is 13 residues long. V was trimmed by 5 bases and J by 8 bases, leaving 13 bases between them.

The CDR3 reads CASSQKGEVQYF. CDR3 nucleotides: TGCGCCAGCAGCCAGAAGGGTGAAGTGCAGTACTTC. V is TRBV5-1 and J is TRBJ2-7; the D is unclear. CDR1 and CDR2 (germline): SGHRS, YFSETQ. The CDR3 is 12 amino acids. Trimming removed 4 bases at V and 9 bases at J, with 14 bases between.

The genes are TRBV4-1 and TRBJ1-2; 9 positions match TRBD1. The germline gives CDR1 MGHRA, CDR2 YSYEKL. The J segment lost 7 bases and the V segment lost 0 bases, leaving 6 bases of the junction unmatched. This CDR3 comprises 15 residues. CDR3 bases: TGCGCCAGCAGCCAAGATCGGGGACAGGGTGGTGGCTACACCTTC. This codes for CASSQDRGQGGGYTF.

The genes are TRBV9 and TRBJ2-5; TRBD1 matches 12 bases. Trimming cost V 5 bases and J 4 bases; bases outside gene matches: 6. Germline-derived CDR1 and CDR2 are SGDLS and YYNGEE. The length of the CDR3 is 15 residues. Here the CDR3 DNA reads TGTGCCAGCAGTGCGGGACAGGGGGCTTTAGAGACCCAGTACTTC. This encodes CASSAGQGALETQYF.